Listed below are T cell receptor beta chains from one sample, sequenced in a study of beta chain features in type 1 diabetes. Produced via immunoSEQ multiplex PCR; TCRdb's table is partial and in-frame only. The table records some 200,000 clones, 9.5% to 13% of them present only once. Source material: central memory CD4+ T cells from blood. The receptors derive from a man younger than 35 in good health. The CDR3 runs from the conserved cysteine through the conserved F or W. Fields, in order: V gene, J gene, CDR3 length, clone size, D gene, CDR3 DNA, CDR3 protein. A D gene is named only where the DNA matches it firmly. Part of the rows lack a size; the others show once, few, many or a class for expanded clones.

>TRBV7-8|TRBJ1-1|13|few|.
TGTGCCAGCAGCTTAGCGATGGGCACTGAAGCTTTCTTT
CASSLAMGTEAFF
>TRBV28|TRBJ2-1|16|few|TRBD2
TGTGCCAGCAGTTTAATAGCGGGACTGGGGCAGGGTGAGCAGTTCTTC
CASSLIAGLGQGEQFF
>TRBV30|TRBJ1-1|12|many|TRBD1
TGTGCCTGGCTTCAGGGGGACACTGAAGCTTTCTTT
CAWLQGDTEAFF
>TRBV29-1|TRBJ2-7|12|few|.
TGCAGCGTTGTGGGGAGCTCCTACGAGCAGTACTTC
CSVVGSSYEQYF
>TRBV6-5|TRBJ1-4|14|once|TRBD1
TGTGCCAGCAGATCACAGGGGATCCGGGAAAAACTGTTTTTT
CASRSQGIREKLFF
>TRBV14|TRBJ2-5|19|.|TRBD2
TGTGCCAGCAGCCAGGACCGAGGCACTAGCGGGAGAATCCAAGAGACCCAGTACTTC
CASSQDRGTSGRIQETQYF
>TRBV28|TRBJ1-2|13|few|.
TGTGCCAGCACCCTATCAGGACACTATGGCTACACCTTC
CASTLSGHYGYTF
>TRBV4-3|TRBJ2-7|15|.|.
TGCGCCAGCAGCCAAGTGGCGGGGCTCTTCTACGAGCAGTACTTC
CASSQVAGLFYEQYF
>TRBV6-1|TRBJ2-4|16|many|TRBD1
TGTGCCAGCAGTGCCGTTCTGGGACAGGGGCGAAACATTCAGTACTTC
CASSAVLGQGRNIQYF
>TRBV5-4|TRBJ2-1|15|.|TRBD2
TGTGCCAGCAGCTACGATGGCGGGAGAGGAAATGAGCAGTTCTTC
CASSYDGGRGNEQFF
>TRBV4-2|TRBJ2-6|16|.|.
TGTGCCAGCAGCTTGGGAACAGTCTCTGGGGCCAACGTCCTGACTTTC
CASSLGTVSGANVLTF
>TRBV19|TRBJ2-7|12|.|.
TGTGCCAGTAGCCCACAGGGATCCGAGCAGTACTTC
CASSPQGSEQYF
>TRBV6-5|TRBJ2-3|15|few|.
TGTGCCAGCAGTTACAAGGGGGAAGACACAGATACGCAGTATTTT
CASSYKGEDTDTQYF
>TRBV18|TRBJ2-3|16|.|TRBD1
TGTGCCAGCTCACCACCCCCGGACAGGAGCACAGATACGCAGTATTTT
CASSPPPDRSTDTQYF
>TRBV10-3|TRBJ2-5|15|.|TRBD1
TGTGCCATCAGTGAGTGGGGACAGCGGAAAGAGACCCAGTACTTC
CAISEWGQRKETQYF
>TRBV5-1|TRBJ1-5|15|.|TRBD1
TGCGCCAGCAGCTTCGCCGGACAGGGCGATCAGCCCCAGCATTTT
CASSFAGQGDQPQHF
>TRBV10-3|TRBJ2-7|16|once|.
TGTGCCATCAGTGAGTCGACGGCGGTCACCGACTACGAGCAGTACTTC
CAISESTAVTDYEQYF
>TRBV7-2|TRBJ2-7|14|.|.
TGTGCCAGCAGCCATTCGACAGTCTCCTACGAGCAGTACTTC
CASSHSTVSYEQYF
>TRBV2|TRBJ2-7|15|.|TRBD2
TGTGCCAGCAGGCCCACACTAGCGGGGGACTACGAGCAGTACTTC
CASRPTLAGDYEQYF
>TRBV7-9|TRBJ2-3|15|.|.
TGTGCCAGCAGCTTACTGAGCGGCAGCACAGATACGCAGTATTTT
CASSLLSGSTDTQYF
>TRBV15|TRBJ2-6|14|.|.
TGTGCCACCAGCAGAAGGAGCGGGGCCAACGTCCTGACTTTC
CATSRRSGANVLTF
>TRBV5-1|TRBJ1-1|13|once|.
TGCGCCAGCAGCTCCCAGGTGAGCACTGAAGCTTTCTTT
CASSSQVSTEAFF
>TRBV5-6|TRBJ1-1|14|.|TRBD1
TGTGCCAGCAGCTGGGACAGGGTTCTGACTGAAGCTTTCTTT
CASSWDRVLTEAFF
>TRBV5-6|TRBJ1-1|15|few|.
TGTGCCAGCAGCTTGGTGTTTCGGGGACTAGGTGAAGCTTTCTTT
CASSLVFRGLGEAFF
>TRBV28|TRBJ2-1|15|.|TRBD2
TGTGCCAGCAGTTTAGCTTGGGAGGGTAGGAATGAGCAGTTCTTC
CASSLAWEGRNEQFF
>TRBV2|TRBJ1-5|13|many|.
TGTGCCAGCCTCGCCCATAGCAATCAGCCCCAGCATTTT
CASLAHSNQPQHF